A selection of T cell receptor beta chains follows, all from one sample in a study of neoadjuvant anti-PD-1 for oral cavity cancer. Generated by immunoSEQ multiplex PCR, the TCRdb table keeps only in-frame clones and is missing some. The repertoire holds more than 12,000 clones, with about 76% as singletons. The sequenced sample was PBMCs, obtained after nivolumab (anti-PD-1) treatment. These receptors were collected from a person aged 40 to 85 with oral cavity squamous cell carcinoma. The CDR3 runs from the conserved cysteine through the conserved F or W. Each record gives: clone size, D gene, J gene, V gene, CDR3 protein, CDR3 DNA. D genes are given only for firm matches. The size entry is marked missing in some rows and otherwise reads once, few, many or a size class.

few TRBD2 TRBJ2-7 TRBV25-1 CASSEPLLAGGRYEQYF TGTGCCAGCAGTGAACCTCTACTAGCGGGAGGGCGCTACGAGCAGTACTTC
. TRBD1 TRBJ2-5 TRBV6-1 CASSARRGTGAFEIQYF TGTGCCAGCAGTGCCCGAAGGGGGACAGGGGCCTTTGAGATCCAGTACTTC
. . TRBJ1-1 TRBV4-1 CASSQGTEAFF TGCGCCAGCAGCCAAGGGACTGAAGCTTTCTTT
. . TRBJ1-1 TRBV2 CASSELESNTEAFF TGTGCCAGCAGTGAATTGGAGTCTAACACTGAAGCTTTCTTT
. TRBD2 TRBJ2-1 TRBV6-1 CASVAGGLNEQFF TGTGCCAGCGTAGCGGGAGGGCTCAATGAGCAGTTCTTC
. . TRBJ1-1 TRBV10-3 CAISGFRGDEAFF TGTGCCATCAGTGGTTTTAGGGGGGATGAAGCTTTCTTT
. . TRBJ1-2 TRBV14 CASSPPGFIYGYTF TGTGCCAGCAGCCCCCCGGGATTCATCTATGGCTACACCTTC
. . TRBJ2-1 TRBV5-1 CASSSEGPGYNEQFF TGCGCCAGCAGCTCGGAGGGCCCGGGGTACAATGAGCAGTTCTTC
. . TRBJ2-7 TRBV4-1 CASSQASGGGIYEQYF TGCGCCAGCAGCCAAGCCTCAGGGGGGGGTATTTACGAGCAGTACTTC
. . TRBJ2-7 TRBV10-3 CAISDGPREQYF TGTGCCATCAGTGATGGTCCTCGCGAGCAGTACTTC
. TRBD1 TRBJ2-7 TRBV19 CASSPGGGSYEQYF TGTGCCAGTAGTCCAGGGGGCGGGTCCTACGAGCAGTACTTC
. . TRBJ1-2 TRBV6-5 CASSHGGNYGYTF TGTGCCAGCAGTCACGGGGGGAACTATGGCTACACCTTC
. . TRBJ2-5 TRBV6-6 CASRTATRNQETQYF TGTGCCAGCAGAACCGCAACTAGAAACCAAGAGACCCAGTACTTC
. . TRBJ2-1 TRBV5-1 CASSSGAGRRSYNEQFF TGCGCCAGCAGCTCTGGAGCAGGGAGGAGGTCCTACAATGAGCAGTTCTTC
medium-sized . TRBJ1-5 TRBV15 CATSGLRDGQPQHF TGTGCCACCAGCGGATTACGGGATGGTCAGCCCCAGCATTTT
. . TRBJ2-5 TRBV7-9 CASSLDQSETQYF TGTGCCAGCAGCTTAGATCAGTCGGAGACCCAGTACTTC
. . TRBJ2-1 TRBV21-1 CASTPSGTSGRTEFF TGTGCCAGCACCCCCAGTGGGACTAGCGGGAGGACAGAGTTCTTC
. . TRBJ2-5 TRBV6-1 CASRYYQETQYF TGTGCCAGCAGGTATTACCAAGAGACCCAGTACTTC
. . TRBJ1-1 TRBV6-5 CASKGETEAFF TGTGCCAGCAAGGGGGAGACTGAAGCTTTCTTT
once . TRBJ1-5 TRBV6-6 CASRSGQADSNQPQHF TGTGCCAGCAGGTCGGGACAAGCAGATAGCAATCAGCCCCAGCATTTT
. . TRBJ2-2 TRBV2 CASRQEGGELFF TGTGCCAGCAGACAGGAGGGCGGGGAGCTGTTTTTT
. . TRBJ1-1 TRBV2 CASSDPNTEAFF TGTGCCAGCAGTGACCCGAACACTGAAGCTTTCTTT
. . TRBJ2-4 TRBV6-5 CASSPTVLAKNIQYF TGTGCCAGCAGTCCGACCGTACTAGCCAAAAACATTCAGTACTTC
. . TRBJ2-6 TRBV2 CASSEVGRFSSGANVLTF TGTGCCAGCAGTGAAGTGGGCAGGTTTAGCTCTGGGGCCAACGTCCTGACTTTC
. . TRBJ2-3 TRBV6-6 CASSRIGADTQYF TGTGCCAGCAGCAGAATAGGGGCAGATACGCAGTATTTT
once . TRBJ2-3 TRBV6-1 CASSWGDTQYF TGTGCCAGCAGCTGGGGAGATACGCAGTATTTT
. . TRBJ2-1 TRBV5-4 CASSWTRNEQFF TGTGCCAGCAGCTGGACCCGCAATGAGCAGTTCTTC
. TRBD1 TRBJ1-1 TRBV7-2 CASSFKDRGTEAFF TGTGCCAGCAGCTTTAAGGACAGGGGGACTGAAGCTTTCTTT
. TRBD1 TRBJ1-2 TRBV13 CASSLGTGNYGYTF TGTGCCAGCAGCCTGGGGACAGGCAACTATGGCTACACCTTC
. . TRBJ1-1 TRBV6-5 CASSKGLWAEAFF TGTGCCAGCAGCAAGGGCCTGTGGGCTGAAGCTTTCTTT
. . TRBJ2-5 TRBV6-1 CASRAGSSETQYF TGTGCCAGCCGCGCAGGGTCTTCAGAGACCCAGTACTTC
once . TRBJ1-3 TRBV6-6 CASSRGDIGNTIYF TGTGCCAGCAGTCGAGGGGACATCGGAAACACCATATATTTT
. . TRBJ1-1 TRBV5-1 CASSTGGGTEAFF TGCGCCAGCAGCACCGGAGGGGGGACTGAAGCTTTCTTT
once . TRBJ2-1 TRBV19 CASGAAGYSEQFF TGTGCCAGCGGGGCGGCAGGGTACAGTGAGCAGTTCTTC
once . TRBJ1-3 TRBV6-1 CASMTDAGNTIYF TGTGCCAGCATGACCGACGCTGGAAACACCATATATTTT
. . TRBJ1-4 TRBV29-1 CGGGRAGEKLFF TGCGGCGGAGGCCGGGCTGGGGAAAAACTGTTTTTT
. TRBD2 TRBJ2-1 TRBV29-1 CSVVSGIYNEQFF TGCAGCGTGGTTAGCGGGATTTACAATGAGCAGTTCTTC
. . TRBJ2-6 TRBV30 CAWNTPGAGGANVLTF TGTGCCTGGAACACTCCGGGGGCCGGTGGGGCCAACGTCCTGACTTTC
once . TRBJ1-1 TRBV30 CAWSVILGTEAFF TGTGCCTGGAGTGTAATCCTGGGGACTGAAGCTTTCTTT